What follows is one T cell receptor (beta chain) and its context. Sequenced by immunoSEQ multiplex PCR; TCRdb stores in-frame clones only, minus some. The sample has about 370,000 clones; 85% to 90% are singletons. This specimen belongs to a study of blood T cell repertoires in COVID-19. Cohorts were based on clinical histories the participants reported. Symptom resolution, clearance, or two negative PCRs marked the recovered donors of Cohort 3. Germline V CDR1 and CDR2: KGHSH, LQKENI. Trimming cost V 2 bases and J 3 bases, with 10 bases left between them. The CDR3 length is 14 residues. The chain joins TRBV18 to TRBJ1-1; D possibly corresponds to TRBD1 (5 bases). The receptor comes from a man aged 18 to 35 who had recovered from COVID-19. The material sequenced was PBMCs or T cells enriched from blood (not recorded which). Written as DNA, the CDR3 is TGTGCCAGCTCACCAAGCAGGGCGTACACTGAAGCTTTCTTT. It yields the protein CASSPSRAYTEAFF.